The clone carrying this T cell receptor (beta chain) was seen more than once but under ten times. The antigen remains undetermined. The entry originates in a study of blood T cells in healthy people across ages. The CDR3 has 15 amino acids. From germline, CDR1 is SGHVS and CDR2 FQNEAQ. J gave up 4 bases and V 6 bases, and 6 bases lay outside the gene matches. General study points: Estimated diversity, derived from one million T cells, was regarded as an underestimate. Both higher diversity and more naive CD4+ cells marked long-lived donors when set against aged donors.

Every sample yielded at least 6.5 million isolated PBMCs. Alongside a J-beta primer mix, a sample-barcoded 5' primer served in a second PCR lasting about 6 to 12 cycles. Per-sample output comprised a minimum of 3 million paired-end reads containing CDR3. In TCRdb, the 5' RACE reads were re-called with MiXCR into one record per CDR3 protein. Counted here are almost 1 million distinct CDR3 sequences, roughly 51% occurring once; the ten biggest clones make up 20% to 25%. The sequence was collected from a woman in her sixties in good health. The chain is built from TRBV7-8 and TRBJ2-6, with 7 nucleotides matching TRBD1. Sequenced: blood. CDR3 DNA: TGTGCCAGCAGTTTTACAGGGGTGGGGGCCAACGTCCTGACTTTC. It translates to CASSFTGVGANVLTF.